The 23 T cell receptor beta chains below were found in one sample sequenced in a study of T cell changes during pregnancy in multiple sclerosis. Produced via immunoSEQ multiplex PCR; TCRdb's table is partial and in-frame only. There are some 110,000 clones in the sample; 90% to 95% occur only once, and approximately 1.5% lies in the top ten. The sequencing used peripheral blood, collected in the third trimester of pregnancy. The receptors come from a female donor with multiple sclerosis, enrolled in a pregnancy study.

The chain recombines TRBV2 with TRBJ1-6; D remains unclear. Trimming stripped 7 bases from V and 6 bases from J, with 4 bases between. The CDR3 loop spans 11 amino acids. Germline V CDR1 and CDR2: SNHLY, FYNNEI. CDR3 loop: CASTPNSPLHF. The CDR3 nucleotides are TGTGCCAGCACTCCTAATTCACCCCTCCACTTT.

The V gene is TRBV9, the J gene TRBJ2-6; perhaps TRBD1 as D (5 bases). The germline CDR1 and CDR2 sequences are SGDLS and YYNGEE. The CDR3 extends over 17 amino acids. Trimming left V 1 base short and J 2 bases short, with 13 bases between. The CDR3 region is CASSVRGPGPGANVLTF. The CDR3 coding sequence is TGTGCCAGCAGCGTAAGGGGTCCAGGGCCTGGGGCCAACGTCCTGACTTTC.

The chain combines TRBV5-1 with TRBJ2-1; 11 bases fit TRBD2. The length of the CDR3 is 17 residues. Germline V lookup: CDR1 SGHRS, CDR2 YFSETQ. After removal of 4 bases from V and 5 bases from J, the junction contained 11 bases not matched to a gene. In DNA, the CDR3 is TGCGCCAGCAGCGCGGGGGGACTAGCGGAGGGGAACAATGAGCAGTTCTTC. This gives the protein CASSAGGLAEGNNEQFF.

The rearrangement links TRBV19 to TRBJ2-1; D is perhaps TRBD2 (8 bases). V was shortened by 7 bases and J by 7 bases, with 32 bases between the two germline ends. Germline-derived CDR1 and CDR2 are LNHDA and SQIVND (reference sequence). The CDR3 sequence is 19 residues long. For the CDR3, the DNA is TGTGCCAGTACCGGCTCCCACAGGGGTCTAGGCGGGGGGAAGAATGAGCAGTTCTTC. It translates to CASTGSHRGLGGGKNEQFF.

Here the CDR3 reads CASSEVGGLGTDTQYF. In DNA form, the CDR3 reads TGTGCCAGCAGTGAGGTGGGAGGACTCGGCACAGATACGCAGTATTTT. The rearrangement links TRBV2 to TRBJ2-3; TRBD2 is a possible D gene (6 bases). Germline V gene lookup returns CDR1 SNHLY and CDR2 FYNNEI. The CDR3 sequence is 16 residues long. The V and J ends lost 3 bases and 1 base respectively, with 14 bases between them. The full variable domain, rest sourced from reference TRBV2 and TRBJ2-3, is EPEVTQTPSHQVTQMGQEVILRCVPISNHLYFYWYRQILGQKVEFLVSFYNNEISEKSEIFDDQFSVERPDGSNFTLKIRSTKLEDSAMYFCASSEVGGLGTDTQYFGPGTRLTVL.

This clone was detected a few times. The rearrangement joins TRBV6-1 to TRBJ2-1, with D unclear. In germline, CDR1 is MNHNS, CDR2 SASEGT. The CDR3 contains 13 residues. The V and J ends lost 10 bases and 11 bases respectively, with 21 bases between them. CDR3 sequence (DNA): TGTGCCACCACGTCCCCAAATGAACCTAAGCAGTTCTTC. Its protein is CATTSPNEPKQFF.

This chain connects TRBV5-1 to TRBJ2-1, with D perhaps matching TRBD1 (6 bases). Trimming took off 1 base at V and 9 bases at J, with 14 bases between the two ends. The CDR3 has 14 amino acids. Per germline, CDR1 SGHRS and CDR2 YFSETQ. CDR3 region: CASSLWDKVSEQFF. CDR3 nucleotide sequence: TGCGCCAGCAGCTTGTGGGACAAAGTCAGTGAGCAGTTCTTC.

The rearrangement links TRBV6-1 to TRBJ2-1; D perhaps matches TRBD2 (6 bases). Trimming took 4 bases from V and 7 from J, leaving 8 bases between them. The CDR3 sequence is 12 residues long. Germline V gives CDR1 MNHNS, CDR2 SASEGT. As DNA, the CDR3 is TGTGCCAGCAGTGGAGGAGGGAATGAGCAGTTCTTC. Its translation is CASSGGGNEQFF.

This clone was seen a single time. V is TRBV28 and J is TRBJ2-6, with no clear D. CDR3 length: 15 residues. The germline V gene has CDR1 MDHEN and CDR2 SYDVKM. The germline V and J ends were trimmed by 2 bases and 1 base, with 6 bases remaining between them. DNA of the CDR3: TGTGCCAGCAGTTTAATCCCTTCTGGGGCCAACGTCCTGACTTTC. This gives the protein CASSLIPSGANVLTF.

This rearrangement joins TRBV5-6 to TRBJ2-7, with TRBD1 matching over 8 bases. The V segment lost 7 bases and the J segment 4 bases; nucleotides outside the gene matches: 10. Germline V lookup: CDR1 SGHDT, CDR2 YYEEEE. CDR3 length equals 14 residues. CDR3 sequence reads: CASGWTGRGYEQYF. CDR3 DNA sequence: TGTGCCAGCGGTTGGACAGGGAGAGGTTACGAGCAGTACTTC.

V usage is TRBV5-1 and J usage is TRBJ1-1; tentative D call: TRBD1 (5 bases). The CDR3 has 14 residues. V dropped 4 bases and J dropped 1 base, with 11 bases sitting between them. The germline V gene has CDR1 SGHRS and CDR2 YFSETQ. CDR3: CASSIGTQNTEAFF. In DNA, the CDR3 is TGCGCCAGCAGCATCGGGACTCAGAACACTGAAGCTTTCTTT.

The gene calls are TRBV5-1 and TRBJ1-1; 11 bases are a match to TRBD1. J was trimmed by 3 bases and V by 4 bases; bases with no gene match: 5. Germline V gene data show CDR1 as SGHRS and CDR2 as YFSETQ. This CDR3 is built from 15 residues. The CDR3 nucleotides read TGCGCCAGCAGCCTACTGGACAGGGGGCACACTGAAGCTTTCTTT. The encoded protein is CASSLLDRGHTEAFF.

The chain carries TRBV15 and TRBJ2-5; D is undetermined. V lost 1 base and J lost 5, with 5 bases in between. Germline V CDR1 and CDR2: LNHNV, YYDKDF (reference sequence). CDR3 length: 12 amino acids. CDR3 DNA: TGTGCCACCAGCAGAGCGAGGGAGACCCAGTACTTC. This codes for CATSRARETQYF.

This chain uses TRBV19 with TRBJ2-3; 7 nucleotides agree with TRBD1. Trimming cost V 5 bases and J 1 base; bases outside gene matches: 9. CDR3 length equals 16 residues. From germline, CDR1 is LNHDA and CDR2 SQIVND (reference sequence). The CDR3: CASSPRTGGGTDTQYF. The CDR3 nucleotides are TGTGCCAGTAGTCCTAGGACAGGTGGGGGCACAGATACGCAGTATTTT.

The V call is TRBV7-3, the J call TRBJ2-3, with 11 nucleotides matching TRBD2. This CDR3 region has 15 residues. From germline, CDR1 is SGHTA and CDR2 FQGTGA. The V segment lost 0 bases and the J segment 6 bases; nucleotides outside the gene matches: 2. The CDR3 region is CASSLTSGRGDTQYF. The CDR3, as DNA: TGTGCCAGCAGCTTAACTAGCGGGAGGGGCGATACGCAGTATTTT.

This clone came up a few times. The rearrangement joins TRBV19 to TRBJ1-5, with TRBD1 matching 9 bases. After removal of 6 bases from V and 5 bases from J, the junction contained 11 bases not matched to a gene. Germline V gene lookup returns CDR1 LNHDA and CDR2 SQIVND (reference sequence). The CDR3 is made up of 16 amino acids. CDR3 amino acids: CASRPFGTGRDQPQHF. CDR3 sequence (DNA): TGTGCCAGTAGACCCTTCGGGACAGGGCGTGATCAGCCCCAGCATTTT.

The CDR3 sequence is CAISESRSEAFF. As DNA, the CDR3 is TGTGCCATCAGTGAGTCGAGGTCTGAAGCTTTCTTT. The chain has TRBV10-3 and TRBJ1-1; D is ambiguous. Germline V lookup: CDR1 ENHRY, CDR2 SYGVKD. The germline V and J ends were trimmed by 0 bases and 6 bases, with 5 bases remaining between them. The CDR3 has 12 amino acids.

The CDR3 is CATSWTLSSYGYTF. Here the CDR3 DNA reads TGTGCCACCAGCTGGACACTTTCTTCCTATGGCTACACCTTC. The genes are TRBV15 and TRBJ1-2; D possibly corresponds to TRBD1 (5 bases). This CDR3 is built from 14 residues. With 5 bases removed from V and 4 bases from J, the gap between germline ends came to 14 bases. CDR1 and CDR2 from the germline V gene are LNHNV and YYDKDF (reference sequence).

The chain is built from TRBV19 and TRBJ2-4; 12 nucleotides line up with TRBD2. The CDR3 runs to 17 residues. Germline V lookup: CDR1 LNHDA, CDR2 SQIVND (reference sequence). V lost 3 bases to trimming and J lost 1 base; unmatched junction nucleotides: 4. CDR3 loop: CASSIGLAGKAKNIQYF. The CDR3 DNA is TGTGCCAGTAGTATTGGACTAGCGGGAAAGGCCAAAAACATTCAGTACTTC.

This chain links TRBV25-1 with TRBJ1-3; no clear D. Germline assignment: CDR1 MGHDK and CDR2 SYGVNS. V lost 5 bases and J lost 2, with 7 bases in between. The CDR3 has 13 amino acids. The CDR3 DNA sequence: TGTGCCAGCAGTACTCAACCTGGAAACACCATATATTTT. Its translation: CASSTQPGNTIYF.

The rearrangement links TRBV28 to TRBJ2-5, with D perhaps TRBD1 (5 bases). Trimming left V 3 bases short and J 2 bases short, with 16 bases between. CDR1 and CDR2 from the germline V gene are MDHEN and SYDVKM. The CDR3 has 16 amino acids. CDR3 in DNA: TGTGCCAGCAGTTTTGTTCAGGGAAAGGGGCAAGAGACCCAGTACTTC. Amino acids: CASSFVQGKGQETQYF.

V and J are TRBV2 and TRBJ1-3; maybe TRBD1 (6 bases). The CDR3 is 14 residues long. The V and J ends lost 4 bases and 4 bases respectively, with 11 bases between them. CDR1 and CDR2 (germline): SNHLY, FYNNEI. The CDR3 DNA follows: TGTGCCAGCAGTGTGTCAGGGGCGGGAAACACCATATATTTT. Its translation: CASSVSGAGNTIYF.

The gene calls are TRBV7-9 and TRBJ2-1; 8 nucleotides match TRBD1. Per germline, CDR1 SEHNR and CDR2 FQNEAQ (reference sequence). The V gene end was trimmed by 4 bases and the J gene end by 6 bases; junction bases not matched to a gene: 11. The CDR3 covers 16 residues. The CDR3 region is CASSSPTGGNGNEQFF. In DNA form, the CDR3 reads TGTGCCAGCAGCTCTCCTACAGGGGGGAATGGCAATGAGCAGTTCTTC.